These 15 T cell receptor beta chains share one sample of origin, sequenced in a study of T cells in Graves' hyperthyroidism and ophthalmopathy. The TCR beta CDR3 regions underwent amplification using RNA transcripts as the source. A set of HTBI primers served as the primers for a first-round RT-PCR of the TCR CDR3. TCRdb re-derived calls from the multiplex PCR reads in MiXCR, one entry per CDR3 protein. The data show 600,000 to 700,000 distinct CDR3 sequences, roughly 15% seen once. The specimen sequenced was blood. The receptors originated from a woman between 40 and 50 years old with Graves' ophthalmopathy.

In this sample, this clonotype turned up many times. The chain couples TRBV15 to TRBJ2-7; D gene ambiguous. CDR3 size: 12 residues. The V end was cut by 0 bases, the J end by 3 bases, with 3 bases between. The germline V gene has CDR1 LNHNV and CDR2 YYDKDF (reference sequence). The CDR3 DNA reads TGTGCCACCAGCAGAGATCTCTACGAGCAGTACTTC. Translated, it gives CATSRDLYEQYF.

This clonotype was observed at least ten times. V usage is TRBV2 and J usage is TRBJ2-5, with a tentative D call TRBD1 (6 bases). With 6 bases removed from V and 0 bases from J, the gap between germline ends came to 8 bases. Germline V lookup: CDR1 SNHLY, CDR2 FYNNEI. The CDR3 contains 13 residues. The CDR3 sequence is CASRGQNQETQYF. The CDR3 DNA follows: TGTGCCAGCAGGGGACAAAACCAAGAGACCCAGTACTTC.

The chain carries TRBV19 and TRBJ2-2; 7 nucleotides agree with TRBD1. The CDR3 length is 16 residues. The germline V gene has CDR1 LNHDA and CDR2 SQIVND (reference sequence). With 10 bases clipped from V and 0 bases from J, the junction kept 11 bases outside the gene matches. As DNA, the CDR3 is TGTGCCACTAGGCCTCCGGGACAGACGAACACCGGGGAGCTGTTTTTT. Amino acid sequence: CATRPPGQTNTGELFF.

The chain is built from TRBV4-1 and TRBJ2-5; D is possibly TRBD1 (5 bases). The CDR3 runs 15 residues. V was shortened by 0 bases and J by 5 bases, with 13 bases between the two germline ends. Germline V gene lookup returns CDR1 MGHRA and CDR2 YSYEKL. The CDR3 DNA reads TGCGCCAGCAGCCAAGATGCAGGGAAAAGGGAGACCCAGTACTTC. Its protein product is CASSQDAGKRETQYF.

This clonotype was counted at least ten times. The V gene is TRBV2, the J gene TRBJ1-2; the D is unclear. Germline V gives CDR1 SNHLY, CDR2 FYNNEI. This CDR3 has 12 amino acids. V lost 8 bases to trimming and J lost 0 bases, with 7 bases between them. The CDR3 DNA reads TGTGCCAGCGCCATTCCTAACTATGGCTACACCTTC. Its protein is CASAIPNYGYTF.

This clonotype was seen repeatedly, ten times or more. The CDR3 coding sequence is TGTGCCAGCACCATTCAGGGACTCAATCAGCCCCAGCATTTT. This sequence encodes CASTIQGLNQPQHF. The chain is built from TRBV28 and TRBJ1-5; possibly TRBD1 for D (5 bases). The CDR3 totals 14 residues. The germline gives CDR1 MDHEN, CDR2 SYDVKM. V shed 7 bases and J shed 3 bases, with 13 bases lying between them.

This clonotype was seen ten or more times. The V call is TRBV28, the J call TRBJ1-1; D is unclear. This CDR3 is 15 amino acids long. Trimming took off 6 bases at V and 0 bases at J, with 14 bases between the two ends. Per the germline V gene, CDR1 is MDHEN and CDR2 is SYDVKM. For the CDR3, the DNA is TGTGCCAGCAGCCCTATCCTAGGGATGAACACTGAAGCTTTCTTT. Protein sequence: CASSPILGMNTEAFF.

This clonotype was seen many times. This sequence may be a read error, since a much larger clone differs from it by one base. The genes are TRBV6-1 and TRBJ2-7, with 9 positions matching TRBD2. V dropped 5 bases and J dropped 3; count of bases not matched to a gene: 5. Per germline, CDR1 MNHNS and CDR2 SASEGT. The CDR3 has 14 amino acids. The CDR3 DNA sequence: TGTGCCAGCAGTATAGCGGGAGAGAGCTACGAGCAGTACTTC. It specifies CASSIAGESYEQYF.

The rearrangement joins TRBV7-3 to TRBJ1-1; D might be TRBD1 (5 bases). V dropped 5 bases and J dropped 8 bases, with 15 bases sitting between them. Germline V lookup: CDR1 SGHTA, CDR2 FQGTGA. The CDR3 contains 13 residues. This chain's CDR3 is CASSQGSLREAFF. DNA of the CDR3: TGTGCCAGCAGCCAGGGATCCCTTCGAGAAGCTTTCTTT.

This clonotype was seen repeatedly, ten times or more. The rearrangement joins TRBV19 to TRBJ2-7, with 7 positions matching TRBD1. There are 14 residues in the CDR3. Per the germline V gene, CDR1 is LNHDA and CDR2 is SQIVND (reference sequence). V shed 5 bases, J shed 6 bases, and the junction held 10 bases outside the gene matches. DNA of the CDR3: TGTGCCAGTAGTCCCCTGACAGGGAGCGGCGAGCAGTACTTC. Translating gives CASSPLTGSGEQYF.

This chain links TRBV19 with TRBJ1-1; D is uncertain. Germline loops: CDR1 LNHDA, CDR2 SQIVND (reference sequence). The ends were cut back, 6 bases at V and 4 bases at J, with 15 bases in the middle. This CDR3 contains 14 residues. CDR3 sequence: CASSMGGGGTEAFF. The CDR3 DNA follows: TGTGCCAGTAGCATGGGCGGCGGAGGCACTGAAGCTTTCTTT.

The V gene is TRBV12-3 or TRBV12-4, the J gene TRBJ2-2; 8 nucleotides align to TRBD2. V was pared by 7 bases and J by 5 bases, with 12 bases of the junction left unmatched. This CDR3 region has 16 residues. For the CDR3, the DNA is TGTGCCAGCACCCCCTCGGGCGGGAGGAATACCGGGGAGCTGTTTTTT. Translated, it gives CASTPSGGRNTGELFF.

CDR3 loop: CASSPPIGAFF. DNA of the CDR3: TGTGCCAGTAGTCCGCCAATCGGAGCTTTCTTT. The V call is TRBV19, the J call TRBJ1-1; no clear D gene. The CDR3 contains 11 residues. Germline lookup yields CDR1 LNHDA and CDR2 SQIVND (reference sequence). Trimming cost V 5 bases and J 10 bases, with 11 bases left between them.

This clonotype was seen at least ten times. The chain is built from TRBV6-1 and TRBJ1-3; tentatively, D is TRBD1 (5 bases). V was pared by 4 bases and J by 3 bases, with 10 bases between. Germline values: CDR1 MNHNS, CDR2 SASEGT. The length of the CDR3 is 14 residues. The CDR3: CASSVDRIGNTIYF. CDR3 coding DNA: TGTGCCAGCAGTGTCGACAGAATTGGAAACACCATATATTTT.

This clonotype has a handful of counts. The gene calls are TRBV28 and TRBJ1-5; TRBD1 matches at 10 bases. CDR3 length equals 15 residues. The V gene end was trimmed by 3 bases and the J gene end by 5 bases; junction bases not matched to a gene: 4. Germline-derived CDR1 and CDR2 are MDHEN and SYDVKM. The CDR3 nucleotides are TGTGCCAGCAGTTTCGGGGACAGGGGTTATCAGCCCCAGCATTTT. It codes for CASSFGDRGYQPQHF.